The T cell receptor beta chain under discussion was sequenced for a study of beta chain features in type 1 diabetes. General observations from the study: Amplification by PCR could prefer shorter templates, with the same effect in patients and controls. Type 1 diabetes patients showed a moderate but significant shortening of TCRB CDR3s in all four CD4+ subsets. Cells carrying high TCR expression could end up over-represented when cDNA is sequenced.

A remark on this clone: Its antigen is currently unknown.

Between the trimmed V and J ends, which lost 6 bases and 5 bases, there was a span of 14 bases. In germline, CDR1 is SQVTM, CDR2 ANQGSEA. This CDR3 is built from 13 residues. Averaging approximately 120 mL, one heparinised blood draw came from each individual donor. Cells sorted by CD45RO/CCR7/CD25/CD127/CD95/CD27 comprised CD4+ naive, central memory, regulatory and stem cell-like memory cells. Expressed TCRB transcripts were sequenced after all isolated RNA was converted to cDNA. Data came from immunoSEQ multiplex PCR; TCRdb stores just in-frame clones and leaves some out. Of more than 200,000 clones in the sample, 15% to 20% were seen once.

Material for sequencing was naive CD4+ T cells from blood. The receptor was derived from a man in his thirties or forties with type 1 diabetes. The chain recombines TRBV29-1 with TRBJ1-5; weak D call: TRBD1 (6 bases). The CDR3 loop reads CSVEGGEDQPQHF. Written as DNA, the CDR3 is TGCAGCGTAGAGGGGGGAGAGGATCAGCCCCAGCATTTT.